The entry below describes one T cell receptor (beta chain). As yet, its antigen is unknown. With 0 bases clipped from V and 4 bases from J, the junction kept 17 bases outside the gene matches. Germline CDR1 SGHDN, CDR2 FVKESK. This CDR3 is 19 amino acids long. This specimen belongs to a study of shared clonotypes between healthy human individuals. Study-level findings and limits: Among the subsets, naive ones generally showed larger estimated richness than memory ones.

About 30,000 T cell genomes (roughly 0.2 ug DNA) went into each sorted-subset replicate. The protocol was immunoSEQ multiplex PCR, while the TCRdb copy is restricted to in-frame clones and leaves out a portion. This sample has fewer than 850,000 clones, with about nine tenths found just once. The sequenced sample consisted of memory CD8+ T cells from PBMCs. Subset noted: CD45RO+ cells pooled with CCR7-negative TemRA cells. This clonotype was obtained from a man younger than 30 in good health. Some clones in this sample may be carry-over from other donors' samples. This sequence joins TRBV14 and TRBJ2-5, with 7 positions matching TRBD2. CDR3 region: CASSQDRASGGGWGETQYF. CDR3 coding DNA: TGTGCCAGCAGCCAAGATCGGGCTAGCGGAGGAGGTTGGGGAGAGACCCAGTACTTC.